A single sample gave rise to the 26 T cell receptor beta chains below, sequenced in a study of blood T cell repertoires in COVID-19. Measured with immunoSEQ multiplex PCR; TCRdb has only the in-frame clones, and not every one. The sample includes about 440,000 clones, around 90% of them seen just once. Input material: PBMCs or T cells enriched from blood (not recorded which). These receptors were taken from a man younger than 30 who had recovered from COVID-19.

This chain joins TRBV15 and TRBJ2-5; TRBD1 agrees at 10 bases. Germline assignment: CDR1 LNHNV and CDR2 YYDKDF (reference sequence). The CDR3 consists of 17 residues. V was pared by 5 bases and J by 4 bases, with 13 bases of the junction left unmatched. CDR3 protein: CATSPRVDRGVRETQYF. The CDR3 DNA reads TGTGCCACCAGCCCCCGCGTGGACAGGGGGGTTAGAGAGACCCAGTACTTC.

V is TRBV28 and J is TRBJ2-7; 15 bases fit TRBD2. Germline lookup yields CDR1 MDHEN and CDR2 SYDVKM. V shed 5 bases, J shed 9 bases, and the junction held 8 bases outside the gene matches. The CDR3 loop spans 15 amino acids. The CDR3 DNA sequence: TGTGCCAGCAGTCCAGGACTAGCGGGAGGGGATGGGCAGTACTTC. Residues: CASSPGLAGGDGQYF.

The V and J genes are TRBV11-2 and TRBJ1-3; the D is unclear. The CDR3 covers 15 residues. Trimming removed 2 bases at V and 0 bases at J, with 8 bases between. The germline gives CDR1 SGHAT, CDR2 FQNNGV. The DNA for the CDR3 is TGTGCCAGCAGCTTACGGGGTTCCTCTGGAAACACCATATATTTT. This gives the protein CASSLRGSSGNTIYF.

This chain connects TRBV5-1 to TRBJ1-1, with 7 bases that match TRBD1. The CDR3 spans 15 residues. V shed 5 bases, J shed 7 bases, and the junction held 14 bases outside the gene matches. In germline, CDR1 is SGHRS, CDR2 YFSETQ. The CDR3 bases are TGCGCCAGCAGTAAGGGGGCGCCCATTTTAGGTGAAGCTTTCTTT. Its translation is CASSKGAPILGEAFF.

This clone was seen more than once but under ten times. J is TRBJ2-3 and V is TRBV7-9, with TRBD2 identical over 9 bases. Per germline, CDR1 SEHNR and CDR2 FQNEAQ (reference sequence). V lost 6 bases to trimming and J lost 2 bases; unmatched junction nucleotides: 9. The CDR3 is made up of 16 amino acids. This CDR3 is CASSPTTSGYTDTQYF. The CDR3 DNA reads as TGTGCCAGCAGTCCCACGACTAGCGGCTACACAGATACGCAGTATTTT. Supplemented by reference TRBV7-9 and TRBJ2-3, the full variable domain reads DTGVSQNPRHKITKRGQNVTFRCDPISEHNRLYWYRQTLGQGPEFLTYFQNEAQLEKSRLLSDRFSAERPKGSFSTLEIQRTEQGDSAMYLCASSPTTSGYTDTQYFGPGTRLTVL.

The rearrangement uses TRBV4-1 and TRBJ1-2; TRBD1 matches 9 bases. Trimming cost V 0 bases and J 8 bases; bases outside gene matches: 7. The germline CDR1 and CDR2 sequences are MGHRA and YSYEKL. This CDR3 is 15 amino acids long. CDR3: CASSQDDGTGFGYTF. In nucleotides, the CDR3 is TGCGCCAGCAGCCAAGACGACGGGACAGGGTTCGGCTACACCTTC.

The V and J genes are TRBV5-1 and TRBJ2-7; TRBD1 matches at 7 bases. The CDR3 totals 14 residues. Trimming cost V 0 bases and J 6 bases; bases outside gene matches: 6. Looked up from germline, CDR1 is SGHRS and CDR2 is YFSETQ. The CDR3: CASSLADRISEQYF. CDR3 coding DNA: TGCGCCAGCAGCTTGGCGGACAGGATAAGCGAGCAGTACTTC.

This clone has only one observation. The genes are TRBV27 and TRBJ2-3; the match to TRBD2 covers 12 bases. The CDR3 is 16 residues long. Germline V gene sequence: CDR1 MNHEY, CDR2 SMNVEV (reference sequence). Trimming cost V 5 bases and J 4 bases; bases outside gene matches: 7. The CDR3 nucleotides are TGTGCCAGCAGTCAGACTAGCGGGGGAACAGCAGATACGCAGTATTTT. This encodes CASSQTSGGTADTQYF.

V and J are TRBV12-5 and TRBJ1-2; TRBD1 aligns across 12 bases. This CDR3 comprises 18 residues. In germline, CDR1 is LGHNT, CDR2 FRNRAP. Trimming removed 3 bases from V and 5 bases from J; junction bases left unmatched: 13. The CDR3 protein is CASGFAAGTGGERYGYTF. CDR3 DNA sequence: TGTGCTAGTGGTTTCGCCGCCGGGACAGGGGGCGAACGATATGGCTACACCTTC.

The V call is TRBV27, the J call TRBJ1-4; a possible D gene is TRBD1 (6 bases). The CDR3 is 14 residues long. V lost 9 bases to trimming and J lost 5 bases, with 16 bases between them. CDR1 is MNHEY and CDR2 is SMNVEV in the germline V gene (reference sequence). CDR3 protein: CASSNRDNNEKLFF. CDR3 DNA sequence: TGTGCCAGTTCAAACCGGGACAACAATGAAAAACTGTTTTTT.

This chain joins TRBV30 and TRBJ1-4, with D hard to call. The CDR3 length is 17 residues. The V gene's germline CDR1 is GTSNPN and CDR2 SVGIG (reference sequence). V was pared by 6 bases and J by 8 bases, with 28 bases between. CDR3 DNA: TGTGCCTGCTTAATCAAACCGAGCGTTTTCAGGAGGGAAAAACTGTTTTTT. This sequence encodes CACLIKPSVFRREKLFF.

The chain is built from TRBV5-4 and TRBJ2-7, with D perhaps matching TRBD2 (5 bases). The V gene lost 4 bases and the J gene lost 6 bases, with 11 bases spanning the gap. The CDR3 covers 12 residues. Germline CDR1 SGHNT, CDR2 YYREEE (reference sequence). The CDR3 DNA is TGTGCCAGCAGCCGGGGTGGAACCGAGCAGTACTTC. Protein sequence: CASSRGGTEQYF.

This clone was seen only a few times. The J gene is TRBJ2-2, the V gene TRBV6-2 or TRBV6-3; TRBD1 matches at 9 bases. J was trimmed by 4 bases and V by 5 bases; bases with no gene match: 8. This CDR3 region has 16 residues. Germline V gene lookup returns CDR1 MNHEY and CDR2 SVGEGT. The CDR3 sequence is CASSRGGTGLTGELFF. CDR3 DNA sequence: TGTGCCAGCAGTAGGGGCGGGACAGGGCTCACCGGGGAGCTGTTTTTT.

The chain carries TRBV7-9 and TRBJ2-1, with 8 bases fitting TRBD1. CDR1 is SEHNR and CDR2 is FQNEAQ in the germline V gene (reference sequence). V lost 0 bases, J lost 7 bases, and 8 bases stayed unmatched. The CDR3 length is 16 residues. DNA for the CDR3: TGTGCCAGCAGCTTAGCTGGCCAGGGGGCTATGAATGAGCAGTTCTTC. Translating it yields CASSLAGQGAMNEQFF.

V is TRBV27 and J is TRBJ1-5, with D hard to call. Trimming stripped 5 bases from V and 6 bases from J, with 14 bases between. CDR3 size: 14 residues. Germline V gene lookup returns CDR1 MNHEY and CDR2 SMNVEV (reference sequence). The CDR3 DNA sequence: TGTGCCAGCAGTCTGGAGGGTTTGGGTCAGCCCCAGCATTTT. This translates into CASSLEGLGQPQHF.

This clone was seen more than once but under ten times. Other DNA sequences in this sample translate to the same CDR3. Here the CDR3 reads CASSRRQGTEAFF. CDR3 bases: TGTGCCAGCAGCCGGCGACAGGGGACTGAAGCTTTCTTT. The chain combines TRBV3-1 (or the pseudogene TRBV3-2) with TRBJ1-1, with 8 nucleotides matching TRBD1. Trimming removed 4 bases from V and 5 bases from J; junction bases left unmatched: 3. CDR1 is LGHDT, CDR2 YNNKEL, per germline (reference sequence). CDR3 length: 13 amino acids.

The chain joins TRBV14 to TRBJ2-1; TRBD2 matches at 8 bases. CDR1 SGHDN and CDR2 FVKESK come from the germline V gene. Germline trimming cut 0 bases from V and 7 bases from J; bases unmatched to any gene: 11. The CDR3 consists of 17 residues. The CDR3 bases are TGTGCCAGCAGCCAAGAAATTGTGGGGACTAGTCCTAATGAGCAGTTCTTC. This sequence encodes CASSQEIVGTSPNEQFF. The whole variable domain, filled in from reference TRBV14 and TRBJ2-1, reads EAGVTQFPSHSVIEKGQTVTLRCDPISGHDNLYWYRRVMGKEIKFLLHFVKESKQDESGMPNNRFLAERTGGTYSTLKVQPAELEDSGVYFCASSQEIVGTSPNEQFFGPGTRLTVL.

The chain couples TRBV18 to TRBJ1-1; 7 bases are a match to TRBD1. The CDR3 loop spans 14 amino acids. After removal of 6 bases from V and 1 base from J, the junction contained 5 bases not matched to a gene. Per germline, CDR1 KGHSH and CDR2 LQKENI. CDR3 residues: CASSPAGGNTEAFF. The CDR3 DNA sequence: TGTGCCAGCTCCCCCGCAGGGGGGAACACTGAAGCTTTCTTT.

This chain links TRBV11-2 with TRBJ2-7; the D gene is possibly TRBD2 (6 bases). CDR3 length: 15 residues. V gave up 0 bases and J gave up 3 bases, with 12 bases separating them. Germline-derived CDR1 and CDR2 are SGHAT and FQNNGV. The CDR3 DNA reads TGTGCCAGCAGCTTAGAGGCGGGGAGGAACTACGAGCAGTACTTC. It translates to CASSLEAGRNYEQYF.

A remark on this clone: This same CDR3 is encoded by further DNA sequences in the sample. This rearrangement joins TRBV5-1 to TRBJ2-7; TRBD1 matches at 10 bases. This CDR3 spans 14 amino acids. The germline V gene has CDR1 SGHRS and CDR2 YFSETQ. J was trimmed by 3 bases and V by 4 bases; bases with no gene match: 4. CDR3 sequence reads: CASSPGDRGYEQYF. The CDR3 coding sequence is TGCGCCAGCAGCCCCGGGGACAGGGGCTACGAGCAGTACTTC.

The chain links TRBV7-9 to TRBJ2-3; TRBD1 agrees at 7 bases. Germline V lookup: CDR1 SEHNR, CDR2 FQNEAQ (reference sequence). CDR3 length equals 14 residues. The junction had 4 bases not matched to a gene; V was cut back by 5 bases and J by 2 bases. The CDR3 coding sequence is TGTGCCAGCAGCACGACAGGGAACACAGATACGCAGTATTTT. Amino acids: CASSTTGNTDTQYF.

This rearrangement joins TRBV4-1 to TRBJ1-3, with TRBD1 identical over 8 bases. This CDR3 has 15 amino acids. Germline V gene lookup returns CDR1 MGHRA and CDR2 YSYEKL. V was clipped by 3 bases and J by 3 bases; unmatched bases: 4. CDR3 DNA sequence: TGCGCCAGCAGCCAGCAGGGGGCGAGTGGAAACACCATATATTTT. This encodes CASSQQGASGNTIYF.

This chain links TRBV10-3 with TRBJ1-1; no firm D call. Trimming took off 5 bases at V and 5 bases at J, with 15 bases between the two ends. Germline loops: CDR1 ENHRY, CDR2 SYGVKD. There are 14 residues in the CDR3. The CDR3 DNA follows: TGTGCCATCAGTCGGGAGCACCTCGGGACTGAAGCTTTCTTT. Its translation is CAISREHLGTEAFF.

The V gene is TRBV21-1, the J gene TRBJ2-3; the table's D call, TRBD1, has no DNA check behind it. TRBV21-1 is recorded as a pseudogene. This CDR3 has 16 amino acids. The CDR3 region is CASSKLGQTSTDTQYF. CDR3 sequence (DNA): TGTGCCAGCAGCAAACTGGGACAGACTAGCACAGATACGCAGTATTTT.

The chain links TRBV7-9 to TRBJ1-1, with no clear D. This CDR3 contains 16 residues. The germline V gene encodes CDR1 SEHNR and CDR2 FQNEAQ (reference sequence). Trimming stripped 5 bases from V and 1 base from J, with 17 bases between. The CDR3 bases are TGTGCCAGCAGCAAGGATCCAGGTCGAACGAACACTGAAGCTTTCTTT. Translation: CASSKDPGRTNTEAFF. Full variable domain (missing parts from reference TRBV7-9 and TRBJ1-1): DTGVSQNPRHKITKRGQNVTFRCDPISEHNRLYWYRQTLGQGPEFLTYFQNEAQLEKSRLLSDRFSAERPKGSFSTLEIQRTEQGDSAMYLCASSKDPGRTNTEAFFGQGTRLTVV.

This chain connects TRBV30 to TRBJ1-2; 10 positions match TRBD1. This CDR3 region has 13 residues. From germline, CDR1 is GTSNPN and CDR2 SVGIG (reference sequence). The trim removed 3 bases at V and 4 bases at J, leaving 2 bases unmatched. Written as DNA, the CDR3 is TGTGCCTGGAGGAGGACAGGGGGCTATGGCTACACCTTC. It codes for CAWRRTGGYGYTF.